This TCR beta chain was documented in a study of Ad26.COV2.S vaccination and SARS-CoV-2 variants (dated by TCRdb to about 2021). In the study overall: Donors in the vaccine arm were drawn from COV1001, a multicentre, randomized, double-blind, placebo-controlled phase I-IIa trial testing Ad26.COV2.S in healthy adults. Trial participants were randomized into five groups of five: low-dose or high-dose Ad26.COV2.S given once or twice, or placebo on both occasions. A total of some 30 samples were included in the TCR-sequenced set, comprising roughly 19 Ad26.COV2.S vaccine recipients, 5 placebo recipients and 8 SARS-CoV-2 convalescent individuals. Investigators did not know the trial group allocation while performing experiments and assessing outcomes. TCRbeta repertoire sequencing served as the tool for gauging how specific and how broad the SARS-CoV-2-reactive T cell receptors were following Ad26.COV2.S vaccination. Dosing of Ad26.COV2.S was intramuscular, at either 5x10^10 or 1x10^11 viral particles, delivered as one shot or as two shots spaced 56 days apart. General findings and caveats noted by the study authors: According to the authors, total T cell responses may have been underestimated by the TCR breadth and depth analyses. Spike-specific TCR breadth was higher in Ad26.COV2.S recipients than in placebo recipients (P = 0.0014). Vaccine and placebo recipients had comparable non-spike TCR breadth, which fits with the vaccine containing only spike. After vaccination, spike-specific CD8+ and CD4+ T cell responses were reported to show substantial breadth. The study was not powered for comparison of responses between vaccine doses or regimens.

To note about this clone: Its antigen remains undetermined. Nothing much larger sits one base from this clone, and base qualities are not available.

The CDR3 runs 15 amino acids, cysteine and phenylalanine included. Just the 45-base CDR3 DNA is kept, in frame starting at base 1. Reading the germline V gene gives CDR1 LGHNA and CDR2 YSLEER. Relative to germline, V is 0 bases shorter and J is 1 base shorter, with 9 bases between their ends. TCRbeta CDR3 regions were sequenced with the immunoSEQ Assay. After extraction, genomic DNA underwent amplification by bias-controlled multiplex PCR, followed by high-throughput sequencing. For the original study's pipeline: To quantify the absolute abundance of each unique TCRbeta CDR3 region, sequences were collapsed and filtered. T cell fraction was estimated by normalizing TCRbeta template counts to usable DNA, with usable DNA measured through amplification of reference genes found in all nucleated cells. Repertoire TCRs were annotated as SARS-CoV-2-specific when V gene, CDR3 amino acid sequence and J gene were exactly matched to a known reactive TCR set. The reference SARS-CoV-2 TCR set was derived from MIRA and filtered for enrichment in COVID-19-positive ImmuneCODE repertoires, a step that removed public or cross-reactive TCRs. Using the MIRA antigens, annotated TCRs were further analysed by specific ORF or by position within an ORF. Breadth was defined as annotated unique rearrangements over total unique productive rearrangements; depth was the summed frequency of those rearrangements. Group comparisons of TCR breadth used two-sided Wilcoxon rank-sum tests. As stored in TCRdb, this immuneACCESS dataset retains in-frame rearrangements with V and J assigned. A fraction of the clones does not appear; measured against another copy, unresolved V genes explain less than half of the discrepancy, and the remainder lacks a known reason. The V and J calls and clone size were taken over from that table, and D and trimming were inferred from the DNA. The table for this sample lists about 450,000 clones; 89% of them were counted only once. The ten largest clones represent 2.5% of the sample.

What this sample's treatment or condition label stands for: 19 received Ad26.COV2.S at low or high dose, single or two shots; five or six received placebo; per-sample allocation not given. For vaccine and placebo recipients, the sequenced repertoires came from samples collected on day 63 after the first injection. Cohort 1b enrolled about 25 adults aged 18-55 years at a single site in Boston, USA, between 29 July and 7 August 2020. Ad26.COV2.S was a replication-incompetent adenovirus type 26 vector that expressed a prefusion-stabilized SARS-CoV-2 spike protein derived from the original Wuhan strain.

The chain uses TRBV4-3 and TRBJ1-1; no D gene call is confident. Sample: peripheral blood, taken in a trial of Ad26.COV2.S vaccine versus placebo. This receptor was obtained from a person aged 18 to 65 who received the Ad26.COV2.S COVID-19 vaccine or a placebo. The DNA reads as follows: TGCGCCAGCAGCCAAGATTCCATACCGAACACTGAAGCTTTCTTT. Its translation is CASSQDSIPNTEAFF.